The text below deals with one T cell receptor beta chain. The antigen remains undetermined. This sample is drawn from a study of cytomegalovirus exposure and HLA in healthy donors. The study, taken as a whole, reports: Researchers reported that three CMV-associated chains were confirmed in vitro as CMV antigen-specific. A later analysis linked a missense DCLRE1C variant to TCR beta V- and J-gene trimming.

Vbeta (60) and Jbeta (13) primers were used in the PCR. The method was immunoSEQ multiplex PCR; TCRdb's version includes in-frame clones alone and lacks a portion of them. In the table there are 130,000 to 150,000 clones, about 79% of which are singletons. Donors were nominally healthy when sampled, though unrecorded immune exposures were likely. This receptor was taken from a male donor in good health and CMV-seronegative. Material for sequencing was PBMCs.

CDR3 DNA: TGTGCCAGCAGTGAGAGCGAAAACAATGAGCAGTTCTTC. Its protein is CASSESENNEQFF. J is TRBJ2-1 and V is TRBV6-4; D gene ambiguous. CDR1 and CDR2 (germline): MRHNA, SNTAGT. Deletions cut 3 bases from V and 5 bases from J, with 8 bases between. CDR3 size: 13 residues.